This T cell receptor (beta chain) appears in the sequencing data of a study of a mutant IDH1 vaccine in newly diagnosed glioma. Study-wide background: Vaccines were first given 4-6 weeks after radiotherapy alone, or with temozolomide cycles. General study findings and limits: The vaccine induced immune responses, and these occurred in roughly 95% of patients.

Concerning this clone: Its specificity is not known.

The CDR3 extends over 15 amino acids. V was clipped by 2 bases and J by 2 bases, with 14 bases between them. The germline CDR1 and CDR2 sequences are SGDLS and YYNGEE. Generated by immunoSEQ multiplex PCR, the TCRdb table keeps only in-frame clones and is missing some. The sample consists of some 49,000 clones, 76% of them appearing once. Stated time point: week 47, end of study. Every vaccine dose comprised 300 ug of mutant IDH1 20-mer peptide plus topical imiquimod. Sequences were derived from PBMCs, sampled from a glioma patient whose treatment included an IDH1 peptide vaccine. V is TRBV9 and J is TRBJ2-7; D assignment may be TRBD1 or TRBD2 (6 bases each). The TCR was taken from a woman between 40 and 50 years old with glioma. Some clones in this sample may be carry-over from other donors' samples. The CDR3 loop reads CASSVRWGAAYEQYF. In DNA, the CDR3 is TGTGCCAGCAGCGTTCGGTGGGGGGCGGCCTACGAGCAGTACTTC.